This TCR beta chain was sequenced for a study of vaccination effects on CD4 cells after COVID-19. Study-wide background: Cultures of 2 million or so PBMC per well contained about 10 IU/ml IL-2 plus 10 ug/ml peptides.

Sequenced by immunoSEQ multiplex PCR; TCRdb stores in-frame clones only, minus some. This sample yields about 50,000 clones, of which 65% to 80% are seen a single time; 5.4% belongs to the top ten. On this clone: The antigen is undetermined.

The study's findings and limits: Most post-vaccine spike-reactive clones in convalescents were new, not infection-derived. Few convalescent patients were included, and no early post-infection timepoints were sampled.

It was after around eleven days of culture that CD4+ T cells were isolated. PCR showed that the person got SARS-CoV-2 infection at some point between March and December 2020. Each participant was administered two doses of either the BNT162b2 or the mRNA-1273 vaccine. The CDR3 is made up of 15 amino acids. Germline V CDR1 and CDR2: MNHEY, SVGAGI. V was shortened by 5 bases and J by 4 bases, with 15 bases between the two germline ends. The receptor was isolated from a human donor who had a prior SARS-CoV-2 infection. The source material was CD4+ T cells from PBMCs cultured without peptide, sampled after COVID-19 vaccination. The V gene is TRBV6-5, the J gene TRBJ1-5; D ambiguous. The CDR3 protein is CASSLDWGKNQPQHF. The CDR3 DNA sequence: TGTGCCAGCAGTCTTGACTGGGGTAAAAATCAGCCCCAGCATTTT.